These 7 T cell receptor beta chains were sequenced from one sample in a study of identical twins. TCRdb recomputed calls from the 5' RACE reads with MiXCR, one row per CDR3 protein. This table holds about 300,000 distinct CDR3 sequences, 12% found once. These data were also filed under a second study, of yellow fever vaccine responses in identical twins.

The sequencing sample was made of CD8+ T cells sorted from blood. The receptors were gathered from a woman aged 18-30 years in good health.

This clonotype was seen only a few times. Written as DNA, the CDR3 is TGTGCCACCAGCAGCGACAGGGGAGTGGAGCAGTACGTC. This codes for CATSSDRGVEQYV. This sequence joins TRBV15 and TRBJ2-7, with 8 positions matching TRBD1. The V gene end was trimmed by 3 bases and the J gene end by 7 bases; junction bases not matched to a gene: 5. CDR3 length: 13 amino acids. Germline V gene sequence: CDR1 LNHNV, CDR2 YYDKDF (reference sequence).

This chain uses TRBV3-1 with TRBJ1-5; possibly TRBD1 for D (6 bases). Germline V gene lookup returns CDR1 LGHDT and CDR2 YNNKEL (reference sequence). The CDR3 has 15 amino acids. V dropped 6 bases and J dropped 3 bases, with 15 bases sitting between them. CDR3 amino acids: CASRDPGASNQPQHF. The CDR3 DNA is TGTGCCAGCAGGGACCCAGGGGCCTCCAATCAGCCCCAGCATTTT.

This clonotype was recorded a few times. The rearrangement links TRBV28 to TRBJ2-3, with 8 bases identical to TRBD2. Germline V CDR1 and CDR2: MDHEN, SYDVKM. CDR3 length equals 16 residues. V trimming: 1 base; J trimming: 5 bases; junction bases outside the gene matches: 8. The CDR3 region is CASSLYGGAGLDTQYF. The DNA for the CDR3 is TGTGCCAGCAGTTTATACGGGGGGGCCGGCTTAGATACGCAGTATTTT.

This clonotype turned up a few times. This chain joins TRBV27 and TRBJ1-2, with D hard to call. The CDR3 extends over 13 amino acids. V was pared by 6 bases and J by 2 bases, with 10 bases between. Germline V CDR1 and CDR2: MNHEY, SMNVEV (reference sequence). In DNA form, the CDR3 reads TGTGCCAGCAGCGATACATCCAACTATGGCTACACCTTC. It translates to CASSDTSNYGYTF.

This clonotype was observed many times. The chain combines TRBV15 with TRBJ2-3; 7 nucleotides align to TRBD1. In germline, CDR1 is LNHNV, CDR2 YYDKDF (reference sequence). The CDR3 extends over 15 amino acids. With V trimmed by 1 base and J by 4 bases, 5 bases remained unmatched. CDR3 protein: CATSRGQGSADTQYF. In DNA, the CDR3 is TGTGCCACCAGCAGAGGACAGGGCTCGGCAGATACGCAGTATTTT.

This chain uses TRBV12-3 or TRBV12-4 with TRBJ2-1; the match to TRBD2 covers 7 bases. Trimming cost V 8 bases and J 2 bases; bases outside gene matches: 3. This CDR3 has 13 amino acids. This chain's CDR3 is CASLRETYNEQFF. The CDR3 DNA sequence: TGTGCCAGCTTGCGGGAGACCTACAATGAGCAGTTCTTC.

In this sample, this clonotype turned up a few times. The CDR3 nucleotides read TGTGCCAGCAGCCAATTCGGTGACACTGCTAACGTCCTGACTTTC. It yields the protein CASSQFGDTANVLTF. This chain connects TRBV14 to TRBJ2-6; no definite D call. Germline values: CDR1 SGHDN, CDR2 FVKESK. V gave up 2 bases and J gave up 10 bases, with 15 bases separating them. The CDR3 has 15 amino acids.